This passage covers 19 T cell receptor beta chains from one sample sequenced in a study of T cells after yellow fever vaccination. TCRdb fed the 5' RACE reads into MiXCR, producing one record per CDR3 protein. The table shows some 300,000 distinct CDR3 sequences, with around 10% occurring only once. The sequences come from CD4+ T cells sorted from PBMCs, collected 5 days after the yellow fever booster vaccination. These receptors were taken from a man younger than 30 who received the YFV17D yellow fever vaccine.

The table lists this clonotype with many counts. The J gene is TRBJ1-1, the V gene TRBV27, with D tentatively TRBD1 (5 bases). The V and J ends lost 3 bases and 6 bases respectively, with 11 bases between them. Looked up from germline, CDR1 is MNHEY and CDR2 is SMNVEV (reference sequence). The CDR3 covers 13 residues. The CDR3 sequence is CASSFQGLAEAFF. The CDR3 DNA sequence: TGTGCCAGCAGTTTCCAGGGCCTCGCTGAAGCTTTCTTT.

This clonotype was seen a handful of times. Germline is not matched at one junction end, which may reflect a read error. V usage is TRBV18 and J usage is TRBJ2-3; tentatively, D is TRBD2 (5 bases). Germline-derived CDR1 and CDR2 are KGHSH and LQKENI. There are 15 residues in the CDR3. CDR3 protein: CASSPPATGADTQYF. DNA of the CDR3: TGTGCCAGCTCTCCACCGGCCACCGGGGCAGATACGCAGTATTTT.

This clonotype has only a few counts. The CDR3 region is CASSLYLQGVGNTIYF. In DNA, the CDR3 is TGTGCCAGCAGCTTGTACCTACAGGGAGTTGGAAACACCATATATTTT. The chain employs TRBV5-5 and TRBJ1-3; possible D gene TRBD1, 6 bases. Germline-derived CDR1 and CDR2 are SGHKS and YYEKEE (reference sequence). Deletions cut 1 base from V and 3 bases from J, with 14 bases between. This CDR3 is 16 amino acids long. The variable domain in full, with the rest retrieved from reference TRBV5-5 and TRBJ1-3, is DAGVTQSPTHLIKTRGQQVTLRCSPISGHKSVSWYQQVLGQGPQFIFQYYEKEERGRGNFPDRFSARQFPNYSSELNVNALLLGDSALYLCASSLYLQGVGNTIYFGEGSWLTVV.

This clonotype appeared many times. The rearrangement links TRBV5-1 to TRBJ1-1, with unresolved D. The ends were cut back, 4 bases at V and 6 bases at J, with 19 bases in the middle. The CDR3 is made up of 15 amino acids. Germline V CDR1 and CDR2: SGHRS, YFSETQ. The CDR3 protein is CASSPLVSHVAEAFF. CDR3 sequence (DNA): TGCGCCAGCAGCCCTCTCGTTAGTCACGTCGCTGAAGCTTTCTTT.

This clonotype has only a few counts. V gene TRBV5-1 combines with J gene TRBJ1-3; 8 bases are shared with TRBD1. CDR3 length equals 15 residues. From germline, CDR1 is SGHRS and CDR2 YFSETQ. J lost 4 bases, V lost 0 bases, and 3 bases had no gene match. CDR3 nucleotides: TGCGCCAGCAGCTTGGCAGGGGGCCCAGGAAACACCATATATTTT. Its protein is CASSLAGGPGNTIYF.

The V and J genes are TRBV4-3 and TRBJ2-1; D is unresolved. In germline, CDR1 is LGHNA, CDR2 YSLEER. The CDR3 length is 15 residues. Trimming shortened V by 2 bases and J by 5 bases, and 13 bases separated the two germline ends. Here the CDR3 reads CASSQSGRPNNEQFF. The CDR3 region has the DNA TGCGCCAGCAGCCAATCCGGCCGGCCGAACAATGAGCAGTTCTTC.

This chain joins TRBV20-1 and TRBJ2-5; no clear D gene. CDR1 and CDR2 from the germline V gene are DFQATT and SNEGSKA (reference sequence). The CDR3 runs to 14 residues. V lost 3 bases to trimming and J lost 2 bases, with 13 bases between them. The CDR3 spells CSARSAIIQETQYF. The DNA of the CDR3 is TGCAGTGCTAGGTCTGCGATCATACAAGAGACCCAGTACTTC.

This clonotype was seen more than once but under ten times. The V gene is TRBV7-6, the J gene TRBJ2-3, with D unresolved. The CDR3 covers 14 residues. V lost 5 bases and J lost 4, with 13 bases in between. Germline V CDR1 and CDR2: SGHVS, FNYEAQ. The CDR3 loop is CASSDPPPPDTQYF. The CDR3 DNA sequence: TGTGCCAGCAGCGACCCGCCGCCTCCAGATACGCAGTATTTT.

V usage is TRBV5-5 and J usage is TRBJ2-5; D unresolved. The CDR3 extends over 14 amino acids. The germline V gene encodes CDR1 SGHKS and CDR2 YYEKEE (reference sequence). With 1 base removed from V and 0 bases from J, the gap between germline ends came to 7 bases. CDR3 coding DNA: TGTGCCAGCAGCTTGATGCCGAACCAAGAGACCCAGTACTTC. Encoded protein: CASSLMPNQETQYF.

This clonotype was detected many times. The chain joins TRBV7-3 to TRBJ2-3, with 7 bases matching TRBD2. The CDR3 sequence is 14 residues long. Germline values: CDR1 SGHTA, CDR2 FQGTGA. J lost 12 bases, V lost 4 bases, and 13 bases had no gene match. CDR3 DNA sequence: TGTGCCAGCAGCTCCCCTCTTGCGGCGGGGGACCAGTATTTT. Protein: CASSSPLAAGDQYF.

The chain couples TRBV5-1 to TRBJ2-4, with D possibly being TRBD1 (5 bases). V was trimmed by 0 bases and J by 0 bases, leaving 10 bases between them. Germline CDR1 and CDR2: SGHRS and YFSETQ. This CDR3 has 16 residues. This CDR3 reads CASSLDGRVAKNIQYF. CDR3 in DNA: TGCGCCAGCAGCTTGGACGGCAGGGTAGCCAAAAACATTCAGTACTTC. Together with reference TRBV5-1 and TRBJ2-4, the CDR3 gives the full variable domain: KAGVTQTPRYLIKTRGQQVTLSCSPISGHRSVSWYQQTPGQGLQFLFEYFSETQRNKGNFPGRFSGRQFSNSRSEMNVSTLELGDSALYLCASSLDGRVAKNIQYFGAGTRLSVL.

The chain uses TRBV20-1 and TRBJ1-6, with D perhaps TRBD1 (5 bases). The CDR3 has 20 residues. Germline CDR1 is DFQATT and CDR2 is SNEGSKA (reference sequence). V dropped 3 bases and J dropped 1 base, with 25 bases sitting between them. The CDR3 nucleotides are TGCAGTGCTAGGGGGGTCGGGACTTCGTATAGCAGGTCCTATAATTCACCCCTCCACTTT. Encoded protein: CSARGVGTSYSRSYNSPLHF.

The chain is built from TRBV7-8 and TRBJ2-2, with D perhaps TRBD1 (5 bases). The germline CDR1 and CDR2 sequences are SGHVS and FQNEAQ. The CDR3 is 17 residues long. V was trimmed by 1 base and J by 4 bases, leaving 16 bases between them. The CDR3 reads CASSLGPGKGSTGELFF. CDR3 sequence (DNA): TGTGCCAGCAGCTTAGGTCCAGGGAAGGGATCCACCGGGGAGCTGTTTTTT.

The rearrangement links TRBV7-2 to TRBJ2-1; D gene uncertain. Between the trimmed V and J ends, which lost 2 bases and 9 bases, there was a span of 8 bases. The germline V gene has CDR1 SGHTA and CDR2 FQGNSA. The CDR3 contains 12 residues. The CDR3 DNA reads TGTGCCAGCAGCTTAAGGATGGGTGAGCAGTTCTTC. It codes for CASSLRMGEQFF.

The V gene is TRBV7-8, the J gene TRBJ1-5; D gene uncertain. V lost 3 bases and J 0 bases, leaving 9 bases between the germline ends. Per the germline V gene, CDR1 is SGHVS and CDR2 is FQNEAQ. There are 15 residues in the CDR3. The CDR3 is CASSFGMNSNQPQHF. CDR3 in DNA: TGTGCCAGCAGCTTCGGCATGAATAGCAATCAGCCCCAGCATTTT.

This rearrangement joins TRBV27 to TRBJ2-7, with D perhaps assigned TRBD1 or TRBD2 (6 bases each). Per germline, CDR1 MNHEY and CDR2 SMNVEV (reference sequence). CDR3 length equals 14 residues. The V end lost 3 bases, the J end lost 4 bases, and 13 bases lay between the germline ends. CDR3 in amino acids: CASSFRTGAYEQYF. CDR3 in DNA: TGTGCCAGCAGTTTTCGGACGGGGGCGTACGAGCAGTACTTC.

Many counts were recorded for this clonotype. The rearrangement joins TRBV5-5 to TRBJ2-3; no clear D gene. V lost 4 bases, J lost 2 bases, and 14 bases lay in between. The CDR3 is 15 amino acids. CDR1 is SGHKS, CDR2 YYEKEE, per germline (reference sequence). This chain's CDR3 is CASSVGAADTDTQYF. CDR3 bases: TGTGCCAGCAGCGTGGGCGCGGCTGACACAGATACGCAGTATTTT.

This clonotype has at least ten counts. This rearrangement joins TRBV4-1 to TRBJ2-5; no reliable D call. The CDR3 loop spans 15 amino acids. V lost 1 base and J 2 bases, leaving 11 bases between the germline ends. Germline values: CDR1 MGHRA, CDR2 YSYEKL. For the CDR3, the DNA is TGCGCCAGCAGCCAAGTCCCGAAGGGACAAGAGACCCAGTACTTC. Its translation: CASSQVPKGQETQYF.

This clonotype was seen repeatedly, ten times or more. This chain joins TRBV27 and TRBJ2-3, with 10 bases fitting TRBD2. This CDR3 is 15 amino acids long. The germline gives CDR1 MNHEY, CDR2 SMNVEV (reference sequence). V lost 2 bases to trimming and J lost 4 bases; unmatched junction nucleotides: 3. The CDR3 coding sequence is TGTGCCAGCAGTTTAAGGCTAGCGGGGGCAGATACGCAGTATTTT. This gives the protein CASSLRLAGADTQYF.